A selection of T cell receptor beta chains follows, all from one sample in a study of Ad26.COV2.S vaccination and SARS-CoV-2 variants. Profiled with immunoSEQ multiplex PCR; TCRdb holds only in-frame clones, not every one. The sample has about 350,000 clones, roughly 87% seen once. The sequencing used peripheral blood, collected in a trial of Ad26.COV2.S vaccine versus placebo. The receptors originated from a person aged 18-65 years who received the Ad26.COV2.S COVID-19 vaccine or a placebo. The CDR3 runs from the conserved cysteine through the conserved F or W. A row's size may be missing; if present it is once, few, many or a size class.

abundance | v_gene | CDR3aa
NA | TRBV6-5 | CASSYKGGKYNSPLHF
NA | TRBV7-9 | CASSLLGSGGMNTEAFF
NA | TRBV5-4 | CASSASRAPLRSAFF
NA | TRBV5-1 | CASSLADRRTEAFF
NA | TRBV18 | CASSPPRGLYGYTF
NA | TRBV11-1 | CASSLQPNQPQHF
once | TRBV4-1 | CASSTDRPYSYEQYF
once | TRBV5-5 | CASSLVWGSGNTIYF
once | TRBV7-8 | CASSPGGILQETQYF
NA | TRBV11-2 | CASSFQLETQYF
NA | TRBV5-1 | CASSLGGTGGYEQYF
once | TRBV5-4 | CASSPGRGLGFLDEQFF
NA | TRBV1 | CTSSQDGQGRNTEAFF
NA | TRBV6-2/TRBV6-3 | CASSEMGPASYEQYF
NA | TRBV5-4 | CASSGREPKETQYF
NA | TRBV4-2 | CASSQNAESQLYF
NA | TRBV24-1 | CATSDSPGQKFF
NA | TRBV30 | CAWTGTLNYEQYF
NA | TRBV18 | CASSSSQLEKAFF
NA | TRBV4-1 | CASSHIGDGSTDTQYF
NA | TRBV7-8 | CASSLGDSTDTQYF
NA | TRBV5-8 | CASSLAAGDTIYF
NA | TRBV7-6 | CASSLGGTGTEAFF
few | TRBV7-9 | CASSFLDQPQHF
few | TRBV6-4 | CASSDGAEYNEQFF
few | TRBV3-1/TRBV3-2 | CASSEVAGTEAFF
NA | TRBV10-2 | CASSPVGRAGEKLFF
NA | TRBV11-2 | CASSLDPRDMVTYEQYF
NA | TRBV9 | CASSAPKGRGLQGVYGYTF
few | TRBV19 | CASSPGTESYNSPLHF
NA | TRBV11-2 | CASSLGGNGYTF
NA | TRBV20-1 | CSATTNEKLFF
NA | TRBV20-1 | CSARQGETQYF
NA | TRBV11-3 | CASSSLENTEAFF
once | TRBV19 | CASSRRRQNTDTQYF
NA | TRBV2 | CASRDFETQETQYF
NA | TRBV9 | CASSGTSPNEQFF
NA | TRBV9 | CASSPTDSGNTIYF
NA | TRBV12-5 | CASGPMGDRASYEQYF
NA | TRBV5-1 | CASSFGPLGQGALPSYEQYF